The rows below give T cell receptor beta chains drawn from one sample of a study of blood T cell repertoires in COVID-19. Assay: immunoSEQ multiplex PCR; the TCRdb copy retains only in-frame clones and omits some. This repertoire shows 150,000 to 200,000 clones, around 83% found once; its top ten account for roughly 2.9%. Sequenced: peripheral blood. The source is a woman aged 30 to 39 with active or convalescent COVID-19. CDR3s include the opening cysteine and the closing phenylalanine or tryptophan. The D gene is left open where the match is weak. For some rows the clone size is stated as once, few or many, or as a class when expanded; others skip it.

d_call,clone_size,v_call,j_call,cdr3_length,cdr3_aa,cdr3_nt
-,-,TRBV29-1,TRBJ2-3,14,CSVERQTSTDTQYF,TGCAGCGTTGAACGACAGACTTCTACAGATACGCAGTATTTT
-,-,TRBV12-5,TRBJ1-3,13,CASGQGNGNTIYF,TGTGCTAGTGGACAGGGTAATGGAAACACCATATATTTT
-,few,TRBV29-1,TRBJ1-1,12,CSAGQLNTEAFF,TGCAGCGCAGGACAGTTGAACACTGAAGCTTTCTTT
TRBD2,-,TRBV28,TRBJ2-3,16,CASTLRTSGTSGTQYF,TGTGCCAGCACCCTCAGGACTAGCGGAACCAGCGGTACGCAGTATTTT
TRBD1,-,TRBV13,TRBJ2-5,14,CASSLGRGGETQYF,TGTGCCAGCAGCTTAGGGCGAGGGGGCGAGACCCAGTACTTC
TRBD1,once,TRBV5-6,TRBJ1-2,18,CASSHRTGYRGIGYGYTF,TGTGCCAGCAGCCACCGCACAGGATACAGGGGAATCGGCTATGGCTACACCTTC
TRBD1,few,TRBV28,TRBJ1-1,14,CASSFRGGRTEAFF,TGTGCCAGCAGTTTTCGAGGGGGCAGAACTGAAGCTTTCTTT
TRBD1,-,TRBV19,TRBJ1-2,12,CASRTGDYGYTF,TGTGCCAGCCGGACAGGAGACTATGGCTACACCTTC
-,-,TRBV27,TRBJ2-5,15,CASSMSTGLQETQYF,TGTGCCAGCAGTATGTCTACAGGGCTACAAGAGACCCAGTACTTC
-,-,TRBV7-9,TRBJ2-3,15,CASSDSTGSTDTQYF,TGTGCCAGCAGCGATTCGACAGGATCCACAGATACGCAGTATTTT
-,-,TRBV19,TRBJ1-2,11,CASYSPPGYTF,TGTGCCAGTTATTCCCCCCCTGGCTACACCTTC
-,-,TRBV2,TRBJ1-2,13,CASSERQGYGYTF,TGTGCCAGCAGTGAACGGCAGGGCTATGGCTACACCTTC
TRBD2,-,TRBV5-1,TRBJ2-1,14,CASGGLAGGDEQFF,TGCGCCAGCGGCGGGCTAGCGGGGGGAGATGAGCAGTTCTTC
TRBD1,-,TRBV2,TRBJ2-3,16,CASSEGQGSGADTQYF,TGTGCCAGCAGTGAGGGACAGGGATCAGGGGCAGATACGCAGTATTTT
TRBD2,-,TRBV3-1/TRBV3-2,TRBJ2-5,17,CASSQAGGRALGETQYF,TGTGCCAGCAGCCAAGCGGGCGGGAGGGCTCTTGGGGAGACCCAGTACTTC
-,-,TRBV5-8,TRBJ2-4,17,CASSLYVGVTLKNIQYF,TGTGCCAGCAGCTTATATGTCGGGGTCACCTTGAAAAACATTCAGTACTTC
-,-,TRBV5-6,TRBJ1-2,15,CASSLVGEEAYGYTF,TGTGCCAGCAGCTTGGTTGGGGAGGAGGCCTATGGCTACACCTTC
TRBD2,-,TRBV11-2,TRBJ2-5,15,CASSGGLAGTETQYF,TGTGCCAGCAGCGGGGGACTAGCGGGAACGGAGACCCAGTACTTC
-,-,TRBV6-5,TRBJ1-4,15,CASSYSSGVVEKLFF,TGTGCCAGCAGTTACTCGTCCGGTGTGGTAGAAAAACTGTTTTTT
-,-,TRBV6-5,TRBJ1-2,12,CASRTGVYGYTF,TGTGCCAGCCGAACGGGGGTCTATGGCTACACCTTC
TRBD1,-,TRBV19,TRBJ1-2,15,CASSPGQGVAYGYTF,TGTGCCAGTAGTCCCGGACAGGGGGTCGCCTATGGCTACACCTTC
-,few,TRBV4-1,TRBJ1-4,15,CASSQVRLGVEKLFF,TGCGCCAGCAGCCAAGTAAGGCTTGGAGTTGAAAAACTGTTTTTT
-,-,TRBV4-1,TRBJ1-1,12,CASSHSNRVSIF,TGCGCCAGCAGCCATTCCAACAGGGTTTCCATCTTT